A selection of T cell receptor beta chains follows, all from one sample in a study of CD4 T cells in relation to SARS-CoV-2 and coronaviruses. No antigen is known for these receptors. Produced via immunoSEQ multiplex PCR; TCRdb's table is partial and in-frame only. Seen here are tens of thousands of clones, less than 85% observed once, and the top ten hold over 25%. The sequenced sample consisted of CD4+ T cells from PBMCs, cultured in vitro. The receptor set was obtained from a human donor in good health. Each CDR3 is given with its conserved first and last residue. The D gene is left open where the match is weak. For some rows the clone size is stated as once, few or many, or as a class when expanded; others skip it.

cdr3_aa	clone_size	d_call	j_call	v_call
CASGTGGDQPQHF	NA	TRBD1	TRBJ1-5	TRBV6-6
CASSPDSPFLNTEAFF	few	NA	TRBJ1-1	TRBV18
CASSLSAGMNTEAFF	NA	NA	TRBJ1-1	TRBV7-2
CASSVGTGGAREQYF	NA	TRBD1	TRBJ2-7	TRBV5-1
CASSMGQGIADTQYF	NA	TRBD1	TRBJ2-3	TRBV19
CASSALRVAYEQYF	once	NA	TRBJ2-7	TRBV5-5
CASSFSQASEAFF	once	NA	TRBJ1-1	TRBV12-3/TRBV12-4
CASSLASWNTEAFF	NA	NA	TRBJ1-1	TRBV5-1
CASSQGVQNYNEQFF	NA	NA	TRBJ2-1	TRBV3-1/TRBV3-2
CASEGQAHEQYF	NA	TRBD1	TRBJ2-7	TRBV25-1
CASSSQGDTEAFF	NA	TRBD1	TRBJ1-1	TRBV7-8
CASSGIGAHEQYF	NA	NA	TRBJ2-7	TRBV2
CASSLETGNEQFF	NA	NA	TRBJ2-1	TRBV5-1
CASSVGTGFPGELFF	NA	NA	TRBJ2-2	TRBV21-1
CASSRGPQGASGYTF	NA	TRBD1	TRBJ1-2	TRBV11-2
CASSATSVRAYEQYF	NA	TRBD2	TRBJ2-7	TRBV19
CASRWTENEKLFF	once	NA	TRBJ1-4	TRBV5-1
CASRYETGANTEAFF	NA	TRBD1	TRBJ1-1	TRBV5-1
CASSLARANTGELFF	few	NA	TRBJ2-2	TRBV5-1
CSASRWESYEQYF	NA	NA	TRBJ2-7	TRBV20-1
CTSRRTTGSDGYTF	NA	NA	TRBJ1-2	TRBV1
CASSDSPGGGKLFF	NA	NA	TRBJ1-4	TRBV7-6
CASRLQAGTSANEQFF	NA	TRBD2	TRBJ2-1	TRBV5-1
CASSERPKMTGGSVQPQHF	NA	TRBD1	TRBJ1-5	TRBV2
CASSFSRTKGFLNYGYTF	NA	NA	TRBJ1-2	TRBV5-1
CASSSGTGGGSQYF	NA	TRBD1	TRBJ2-5	TRBV19
CASSQGGTVPSPLHF	NA	NA	TRBJ1-6	TRBV3-1/TRBV3-2
CASSPSPTSEQFF	NA	NA	TRBJ2-1	TRBV18
CASSPRMGEQFF	NA	NA	TRBJ2-1	TRBV18
CASRADRDHQPQHF	NA	TRBD1	TRBJ1-5	TRBV19
CASSLGGVGSGNTIYF	NA	NA	TRBJ1-3	TRBV5-1
CASSLPGNTIYF	NA	NA	TRBJ1-3	TRBV11-2
CSVERDRGYGYTF	NA	TRBD1	TRBJ1-2	TRBV29-1